The 9 T cell receptor beta chains listed next were all sequenced from one sample in a study of T cell responses to AZD1222 COVID-19 vaccine. Here immunoSEQ multiplex PCR was the method, and the copy in TCRdb shows in-frame clones only, minus some. The data contain approximately 90,000 clones, roughly 92% of them seen just once; the ten biggest clones take up 9.5% to 15%. The sequencing here drew on peripheral blood, taken on day 0 of AZD1222 vaccination. The receptors originated from an adult in good health.

The V and J genes are TRBV2 and TRBJ2-7; 9 nucleotides match TRBD1. CDR1 is SNHLY and CDR2 is FYNNEI in the germline V gene. J was trimmed by 0 bases and V by 6 bases; bases with no gene match: 6. CDR3 size: 15 residues. CDR3 sequence (DNA): TGTGCCAGCAGGGAGGACAGGGGATTCTCCTACGAGCAGTACTTC. As protein: CASREDRGFSYEQYF.

The J gene is TRBJ2-3, the V gene TRBV29-1, with 9 bases aligning to TRBD1. The CDR3 has 14 residues. Germline CDR1 reads SQVTM; CDR2 reads ANQGSEA. With V trimmed by 7 bases and J by 1 base, 6 bases remained unmatched. CDR3 nucleotides: TGCAGCGGCGGCAGGACAGGGGGCACAGATACGCAGTATTTT. It translates to CSGGRTGGTDTQYF.

V is TRBV3-1 (or the pseudogene TRBV3-2) and J is TRBJ1-2, with D possibly TRBD1 on 6 matching bases. The CDR3 length is 13 residues. In germline, CDR1 is LGHDT, CDR2 YNNKEL (reference sequence). Trimming took 4 bases from V and 8 from J, leaving 14 bases between them. CDR3 DNA sequence: TGTGCCAGCAGCCGTCAGGGGTTACTAGGCTACACCTTC. It codes for CASSRQGLLGYTF.

Only a few counts were recorded for this clone. This chain uses TRBV6-5 with TRBJ1-2; 12 bases fit TRBD1. With V trimmed by 0 bases and J by 7 bases, 6 bases remained unmatched. CDR3 length equals 16 residues. Germline V gene lookup returns CDR1 MNHEY and CDR2 SVGAGI. The CDR3 nucleotides read TGTGCCAGCAGTTACTCCCGCCGGGACAGGGGGCTTGGCTACACCTTC. This translates into CASSYSRRDRGLGYTF.

This rearrangement joins TRBV12-3 or TRBV12-4 to TRBJ2-5, with no clear D. The CDR3 runs 12 residues. Trimming took off 1 base at V and 5 bases at J, with 5 bases between the two ends. The CDR3 nucleotides read TGTGCCAGCAGTTTAGTAGCTGAGACCCAGTACTTC. Residues: CASSLVAETQYF.

This clone was recorded only once. At one end, the junction sequence differs from germline, possibly due to a read error. The chain links TRBV5-5 to TRBJ1-4; the match to TRBD1 covers 8 bases. CDR3 length equals 13 residues. Germline V gives CDR1 SGHKS, CDR2 YYEKEE (reference sequence). The CDR3 sequence: CASSLSSRGQAVF. DNA for the CDR3: TGTGCCAGCAGCTTGAGCAGTAGGGGACAGGCAGTTTTT.

The chain combines TRBV27 with TRBJ2-1; TRBD1 is a possible D gene (5 bases). Germline V gives CDR1 MNHEY, CDR2 SMNVEV (reference sequence). Trimming removed 8 bases at V and 2 bases at J, with 16 bases between. The CDR3 is 15 amino acids. CDR3 sequence reads: CASASGSPTYNEQFF. DNA of the CDR3: TGTGCCAGCGCATCAGGGTCCCCTACCTACAATGAGCAGTTCTTC.

The chain couples TRBV27 to TRBJ2-1, with TRBD1 identical over 9 bases. J lost 1 base, V lost 3 bases, and 1 base had no gene match. The CDR3 covers 15 residues. Germline CDR1 reads MNHEY; CDR2 reads SMNVEV (reference sequence). In DNA form, the CDR3 reads TGTGCCAGCAGTTTGGACAGGGGATCCTACAATGAGCAGTTCTTC. Protein product: CASSLDRGSYNEQFF.

The chain has TRBV25-1 and TRBJ1-2; D is unclear. Trimming removed 3 bases from V and 4 bases from J, with 0 bases in between. The CDR3 covers 10 residues. Germline V gene sequence: CDR1 MGHDK, CDR2 SYGVNS. This chain's CDR3 is CASSDYGYTF. In DNA, the CDR3 is TGTGCCAGCAGTGACTATGGCTACACCTTC.